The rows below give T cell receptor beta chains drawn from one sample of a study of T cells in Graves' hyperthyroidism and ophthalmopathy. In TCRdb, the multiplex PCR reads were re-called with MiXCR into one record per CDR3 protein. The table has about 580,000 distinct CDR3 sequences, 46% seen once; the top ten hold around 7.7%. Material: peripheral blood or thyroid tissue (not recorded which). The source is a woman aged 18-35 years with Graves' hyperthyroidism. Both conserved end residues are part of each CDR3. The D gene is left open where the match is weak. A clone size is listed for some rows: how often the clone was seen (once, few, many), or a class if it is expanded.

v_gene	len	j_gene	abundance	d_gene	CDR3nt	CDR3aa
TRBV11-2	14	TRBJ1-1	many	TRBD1	TGTGCCAGCAGCTTTCAGGACAGGGGGTCTGAAGCTTTCTTT	CASSFQDRGSEAFF
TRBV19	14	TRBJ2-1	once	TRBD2	TGTGCCAGTAGTAAGCTAGCGGGGAACAATGGGCAGTTCTTC	CASSKLAGNNGQFF
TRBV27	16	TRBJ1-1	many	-	TGTGCCAGCAGTTGGGGGGGCGAGCTCAGTGGCACTGAAGCTTTCTTT	CASSWGGELSGTEAFF
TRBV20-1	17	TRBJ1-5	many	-	TGCAGTGCTAGGGTGGCCGGTGAAGGGGTGGGCAATCAGCCCCAGCATTTT	CSARVAGEGVGNQPQHF
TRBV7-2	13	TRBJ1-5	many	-	TGTGCCAGCAGCACCATCGGAGCTCAGCCCCAGCATTTT	CASSTIGAQPQHF
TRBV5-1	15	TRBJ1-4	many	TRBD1	TGCGCCAGCAGCCCCTCCGGGACAGGAGGTGAAAAACTGTTTTTT	CASSPSGTGGEKLFF
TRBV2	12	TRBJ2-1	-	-	TGTGCCAGCAGTCCCCTACGGGATGAGCAGTTCTTC	CASSPLRDEQFF
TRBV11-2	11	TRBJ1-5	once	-	TGTGCCAGCAGCTTAGAGGCGACTAGCGGTTTT	CASSLEATSGF
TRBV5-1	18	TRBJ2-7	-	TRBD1	TGCGCCAGCAGCTTGGGGGACAGGGAGACAATAGTTTACTACGAGCAGTACTTC	CASSLGDRETIVYYEQYF
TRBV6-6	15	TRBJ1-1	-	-	TGTGCCAGCAGTTACTCGAGGTCCAAGAACACTGAAGCTTTCTTT	CASSYSRSKNTEAFF
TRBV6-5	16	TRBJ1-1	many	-	TGTGCCAGCAGTTTTGGGCAAGCGTTGCGGGGCACTGAAGCTTTCTTT	CASSFGQALRGTEAFF
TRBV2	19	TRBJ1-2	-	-	TGTGCCAGCAGTCCCGGACTAGCGGGAGCAGGGGCTCGTGGCTATGGCTACACCTTC	CASSPGLAGAGARGYGYTF
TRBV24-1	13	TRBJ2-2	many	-	TGTGCCACCAGAGGGCGGAGCACCGGGGAGCTGTTTTTT	CATRGRSTGELFF
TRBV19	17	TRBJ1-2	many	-	TGTGCCAGTAGTCCGATCGGGGGCCAACTCTCTAAGGCTGGCTACACCTTC	CASSPIGGQLSKAGYTF
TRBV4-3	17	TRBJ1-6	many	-	TGCGCCAGCAGCCAAGAACGGGACGGTCACTATAATTCACCCCTCCACTTT	CASSQERDGHYNSPLHF
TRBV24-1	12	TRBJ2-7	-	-	TGTGCCACCAGTGATCGCCTGGAGGAGCAGTACTTC	CATSDRLEEQYF
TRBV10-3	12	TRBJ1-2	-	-	TGTGCCATCAGTCAGCCGGGCCCTGGCTACACCTTC	CAISQPGPGYTF
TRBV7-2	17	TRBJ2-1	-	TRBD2	TGTGCCAGCAGCTTAGCGCGTAGTAGCGGGACGGGGAATGAGCAGTTCTTC	CASSLARSSGTGNEQFF
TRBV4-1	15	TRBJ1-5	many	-	TGCGCCAGCAGCCAAGACGTGAAGGTTGGTCAGCCCCAGCATTTT	CASSQDVKVGQPQHF
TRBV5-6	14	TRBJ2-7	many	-	TGTGCCAGCAGCTTGGAGGCACCCTCTTACGAGCAGTACTTC	CASSLEAPSYEQYF
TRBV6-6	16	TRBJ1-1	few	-	TGTGCCAGCAGTTACCCGTGGGGGGGGGAAGACACTGAAGCTTTCTTT	CASSYPWGGEDTEAFF
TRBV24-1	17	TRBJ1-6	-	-	TGTGCCACCAGCAGCCAACGAATCGGAGGAGGGAATTCACCCCTCCACTTT	CATSSQRIGGGNSPLHF
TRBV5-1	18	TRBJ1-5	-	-	TGCGCCAGCAGCTTGGGAGGGGGGGGGGGCTCGACAAATCAGCCCCAGCATTTT	CASSLGGGGGSTNQPQHF
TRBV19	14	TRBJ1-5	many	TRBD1	TGTGCCAGTACGACAGGGGGTATGGGTCAGCCCCAGCATTTT	CASTTGGMGQPQHF
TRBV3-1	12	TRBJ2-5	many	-	TGTGCCAGCAGCCATGGAATCGAGACCCAGTACTTC	CASSHGIETQYF
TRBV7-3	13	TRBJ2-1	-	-	TGTGCCAGCAGCCTCCCGCCTGACAATGAGCAGTTCTTC	CASSLPPDNEQFF
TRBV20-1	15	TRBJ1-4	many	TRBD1	TGCAGTGCTAGAGGGACAGGGCCGGGCGGTGAAAAACTGTTTTTT	CSARGTGPGGEKLFF
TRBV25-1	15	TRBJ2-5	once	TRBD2	TGTGCCAGCAGTGCTAGAGAGAAGGGAGGGGAGACCCAGTACTTC	CASSAREKGGETQYF
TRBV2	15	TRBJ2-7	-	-	TGTGCCAGCAGCCCGCCACTGACAGGACCCGCCGAGCAGTACTTC	CASSPPLTGPAEQYF
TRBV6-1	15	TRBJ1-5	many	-	TGTGCCAGCAGGGCAGGGCCTAAGGGGAATCAGCCCCAGCATTTT	CASRAGPKGNQPQHF